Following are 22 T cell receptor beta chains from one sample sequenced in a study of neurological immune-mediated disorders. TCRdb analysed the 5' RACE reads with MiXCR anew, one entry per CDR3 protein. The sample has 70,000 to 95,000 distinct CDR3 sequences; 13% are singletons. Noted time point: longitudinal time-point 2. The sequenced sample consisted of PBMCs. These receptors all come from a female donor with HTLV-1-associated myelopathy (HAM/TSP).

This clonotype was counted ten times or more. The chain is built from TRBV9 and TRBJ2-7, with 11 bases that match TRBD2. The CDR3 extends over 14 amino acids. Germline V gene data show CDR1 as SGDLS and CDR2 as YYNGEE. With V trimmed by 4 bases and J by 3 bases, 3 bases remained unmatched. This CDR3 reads CASSPGTSGYEQYF. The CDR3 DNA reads TGTGCCAGCAGCCCCGGGACTAGCGGCTACGAGCAGTACTTC.

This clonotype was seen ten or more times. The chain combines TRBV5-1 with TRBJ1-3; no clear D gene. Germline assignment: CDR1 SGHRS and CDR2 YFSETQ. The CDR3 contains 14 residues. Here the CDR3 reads CAYQDGSSGNTIYF. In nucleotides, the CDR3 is TGCGCATACCAGGACGGAAGCTCTGGAAACACCATATATTTT.

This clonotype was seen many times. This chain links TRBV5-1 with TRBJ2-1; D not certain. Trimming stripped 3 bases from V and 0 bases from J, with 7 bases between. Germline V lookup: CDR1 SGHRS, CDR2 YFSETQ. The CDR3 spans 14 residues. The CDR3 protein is CASSWTGSYNEQFF. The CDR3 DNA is TGCGCCAGCAGCTGGACCGGCTCCTACAATGAGCAGTTCTTC.

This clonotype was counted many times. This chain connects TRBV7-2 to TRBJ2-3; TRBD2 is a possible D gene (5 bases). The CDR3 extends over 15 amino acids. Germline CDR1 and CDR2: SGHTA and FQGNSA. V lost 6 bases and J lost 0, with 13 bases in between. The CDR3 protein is CASRRSRTSTDTQYF. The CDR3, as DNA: TGTGCCAGCAGACGCAGCCGGACTAGCACAGATACGCAGTATTTT. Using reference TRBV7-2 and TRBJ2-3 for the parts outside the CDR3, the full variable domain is GAGVSQSPSNKVTEKGKDVELRCDPISGHTALYWYRQSLGQGLEFLIYFQGNSAPDKSGLPSDRFSAERTGGSVSTLTIQRTQQEDSAVYLCASRRSRTSTDTQYFGPGTRLTVL.

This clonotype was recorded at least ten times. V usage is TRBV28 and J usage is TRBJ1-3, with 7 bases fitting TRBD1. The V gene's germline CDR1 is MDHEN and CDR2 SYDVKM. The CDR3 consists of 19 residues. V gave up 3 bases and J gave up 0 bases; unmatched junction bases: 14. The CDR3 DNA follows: TGTGCCAGCAGTTTCCTCAACAGGGGCGTCGGCCGCTCTGGAAACACCATATATTTT. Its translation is CASSFLNRGVGRSGNTIYF.

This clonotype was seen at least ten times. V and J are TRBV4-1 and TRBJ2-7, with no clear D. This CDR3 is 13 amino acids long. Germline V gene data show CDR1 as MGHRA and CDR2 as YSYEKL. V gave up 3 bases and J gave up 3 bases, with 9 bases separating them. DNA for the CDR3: TGCGCCAGCAGCCAGCCCCAAGACTACGAGCAGTACTTC. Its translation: CASSQPQDYEQYF.

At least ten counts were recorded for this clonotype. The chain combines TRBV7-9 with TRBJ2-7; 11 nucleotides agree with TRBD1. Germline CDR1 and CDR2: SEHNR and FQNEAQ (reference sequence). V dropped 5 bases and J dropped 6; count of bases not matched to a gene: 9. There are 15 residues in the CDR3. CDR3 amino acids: CASSPQGTGGGEQYF. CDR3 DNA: TGTGCCAGCAGCCCACAAGGGACAGGGGGAGGCGAGCAGTACTTC.

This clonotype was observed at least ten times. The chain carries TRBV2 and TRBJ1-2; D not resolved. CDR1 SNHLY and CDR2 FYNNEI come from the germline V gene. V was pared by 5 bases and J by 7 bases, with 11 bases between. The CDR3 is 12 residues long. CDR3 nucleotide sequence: TGTGCCAGCAGTCAAAACGTACTTGGCTACACCTTC. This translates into CASSQNVLGYTF.

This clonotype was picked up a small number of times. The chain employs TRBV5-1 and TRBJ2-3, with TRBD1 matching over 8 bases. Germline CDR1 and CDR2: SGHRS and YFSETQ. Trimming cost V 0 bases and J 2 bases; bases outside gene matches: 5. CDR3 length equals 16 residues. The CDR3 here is CASSLGGTGYTDTQYF. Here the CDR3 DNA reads TGCGCCAGCAGCTTGGGCGGGACAGGTTACACAGATACGCAGTATTTT.

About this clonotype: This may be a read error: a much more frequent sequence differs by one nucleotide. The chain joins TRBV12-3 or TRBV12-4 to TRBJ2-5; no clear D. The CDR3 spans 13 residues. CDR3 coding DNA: TGTGCCAGCAGTTTAGTTAGAGGAGAGATCCAGTACTTC. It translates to CASSLVRGEIQYF.

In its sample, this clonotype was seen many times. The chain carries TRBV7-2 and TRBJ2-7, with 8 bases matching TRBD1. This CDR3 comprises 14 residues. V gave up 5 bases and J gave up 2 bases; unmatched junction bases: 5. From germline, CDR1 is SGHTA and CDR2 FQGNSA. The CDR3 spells CASSPDRAAYEQYF. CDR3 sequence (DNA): TGTGCCAGCAGCCCGGACAGGGCAGCCTACGAGCAGTACTTC.

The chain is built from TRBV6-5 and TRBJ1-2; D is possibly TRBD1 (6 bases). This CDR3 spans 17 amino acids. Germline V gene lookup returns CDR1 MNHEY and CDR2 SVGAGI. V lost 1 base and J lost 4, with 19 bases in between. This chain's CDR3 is CASSYLFGQHLSYGYTF. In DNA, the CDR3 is TGTGCCAGCAGTTACTTATTCGGACAGCATCTTAGCTATGGCTACACCTTC.

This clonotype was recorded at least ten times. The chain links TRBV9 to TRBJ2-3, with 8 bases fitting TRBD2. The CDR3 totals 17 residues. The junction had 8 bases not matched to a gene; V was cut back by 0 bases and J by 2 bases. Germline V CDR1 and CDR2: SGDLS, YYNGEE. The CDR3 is CASSVVTSGPFTDTQYF. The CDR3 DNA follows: TGTGCCAGCAGCGTAGTCACTAGCGGACCATTCACAGATACGCAGTATTTT.

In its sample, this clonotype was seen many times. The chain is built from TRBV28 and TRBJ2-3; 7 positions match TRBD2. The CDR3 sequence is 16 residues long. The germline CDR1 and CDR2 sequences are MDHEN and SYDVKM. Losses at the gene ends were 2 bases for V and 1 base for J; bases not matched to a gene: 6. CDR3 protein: CASSLMKLAGTDTQYF. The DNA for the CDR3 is TGTGCCAGCAGTTTAATGAAGCTAGCGGGCACAGATACGCAGTATTTT.

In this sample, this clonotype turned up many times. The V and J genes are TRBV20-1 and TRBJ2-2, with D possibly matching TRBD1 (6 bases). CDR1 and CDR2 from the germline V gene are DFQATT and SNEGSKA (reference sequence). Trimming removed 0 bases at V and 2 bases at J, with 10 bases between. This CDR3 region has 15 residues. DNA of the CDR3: TGCAGTGCTAGAGATCGCAGGGGCAACACCGGGGAGCTGTTTTTT. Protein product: CSARDRRGNTGELFF.

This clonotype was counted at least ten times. CDR3 sequence (DNA): TGTGCCAGCATCATTGACAGGGCGATTGAAGCTTTCTTT. It specifies CASIIDRAIEAFF. This chain connects TRBV7-9 to TRBJ1-1; 7 bases agree with TRBD1. The CDR3 covers 13 residues. Germline V lookup: CDR1 SEHNR, CDR2 FQNEAQ (reference sequence). With V trimmed by 7 bases and J by 7 bases, 9 bases remained unmatched.

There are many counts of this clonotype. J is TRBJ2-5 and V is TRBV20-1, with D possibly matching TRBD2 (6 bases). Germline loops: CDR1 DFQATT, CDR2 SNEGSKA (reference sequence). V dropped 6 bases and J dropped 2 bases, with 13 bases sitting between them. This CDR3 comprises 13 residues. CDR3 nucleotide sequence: TGCAGTGCCTCGCGGGGACGGCAAGAGACCCAGTACTTC. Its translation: CSASRGRQETQYF.

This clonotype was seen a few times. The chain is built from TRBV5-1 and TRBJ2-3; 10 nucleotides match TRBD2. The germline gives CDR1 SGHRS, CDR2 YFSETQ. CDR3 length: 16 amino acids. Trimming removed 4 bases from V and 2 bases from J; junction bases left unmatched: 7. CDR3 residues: CASSRGLAGATDTQYF. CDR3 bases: TGCGCCAGCAGCAGAGGGCTAGCGGGGGCCACAGATACGCAGTATTTT.

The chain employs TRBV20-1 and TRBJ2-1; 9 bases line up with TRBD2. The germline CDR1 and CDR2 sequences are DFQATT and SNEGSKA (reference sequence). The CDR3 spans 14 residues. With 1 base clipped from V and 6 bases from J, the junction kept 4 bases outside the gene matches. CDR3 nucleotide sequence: TGCAGTGCTAGAGGATTAGCGGGGGTCAATGAGCAGTTCTTC. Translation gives CSARGLAGVNEQFF.

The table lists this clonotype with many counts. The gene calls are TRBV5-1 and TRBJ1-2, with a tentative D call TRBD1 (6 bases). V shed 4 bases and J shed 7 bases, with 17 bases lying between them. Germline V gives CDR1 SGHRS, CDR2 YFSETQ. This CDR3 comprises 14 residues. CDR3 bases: TGCGCCAGCAGCCAGACAGGAGGGGGAGGTGGCTACACCTTC. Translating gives CASSQTGGGGGYTF.

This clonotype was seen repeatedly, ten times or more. CDR3 bases: TGCAGTGCTAGCCCCGGTCTAGACCAAGAGACCCAGTACTTC. Translation: CSASPGLDQETQYF. The chain recombines TRBV20-1 with TRBJ2-5; D uncertain. Trimming removed 3 bases from V and 0 bases from J, with 11 bases in between. The V gene's germline CDR1 is DFQATT and CDR2 SNEGSKA (reference sequence). This CDR3 has 14 amino acids.

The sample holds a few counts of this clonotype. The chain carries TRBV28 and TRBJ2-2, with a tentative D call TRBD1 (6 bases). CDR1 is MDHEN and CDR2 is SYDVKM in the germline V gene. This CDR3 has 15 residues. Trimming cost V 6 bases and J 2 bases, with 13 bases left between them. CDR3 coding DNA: TGTGCCAGCAGAAGAGACAGGAGTAACACCGGGGAGCTGTTTTTT. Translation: CASRRDRSNTGELFF.